Listed here are 21 T cell receptor beta chains from one sample, sequenced in a study of blood T cell repertoires in COVID-19. Sequencing used immunoSEQ multiplex PCR; TCRdb keeps in-frame clones, though not all of them. The data show more than 200,000 clones, with about 88% seen just once and approximately 2% held by the top ten. Sequences were obtained from peripheral blood. Receptors originate from a man aged 25-45 years with active or convalescent COVID-19.

V and J are TRBV14 and TRBJ1-2; a possible D gene is TRBD1 (6 bases). The germline CDR1 and CDR2 sequences are SGHDN and FVKESK. Trimming shortened V by 0 bases and J by 2 bases, and 7 bases separated the two germline ends. CDR3 length: 14 amino acids. DNA of the CDR3: TGTGCCAGCAGCCAAGATGGACAGAACTATGGCTACACCTTC. Protein product: CASSQDGQNYGYTF.

The rearrangement joins TRBV30 to TRBJ2-7, with 8 bases fitting TRBD1. Germline loops: CDR1 GTSNPN, CDR2 SVGIG (reference sequence). The CDR3 is 15 residues long. DNA for the CDR3: TGTGCAGGGGGGCAGGGGGCAGGGCTCCGTGGAGAGCAGTACTTC. This codes for CAGGQGAGLRGEQYF.

This clone appeared once. This chain joins TRBV2 and TRBJ2-1, with TRBD1 matching 8 bases. J was trimmed by 1 base and V by 7 bases; bases with no gene match: 9. The germline CDR1 and CDR2 sequences are SNHLY and FYNNEI. This CDR3 spans 16 amino acids. DNA of the CDR3: TGTGCCAGCATCGATGGGACAGGTCTTTCCTACAATGAGCAGTTCTTC. This gives the protein CASIDGTGLSYNEQFF.

The V call is TRBV20-1, the J call TRBJ1-1; D not certain. In germline, CDR1 is DFQATT, CDR2 SNEGSKA (reference sequence). CDR3 length equals 11 residues. V was shortened by 7 bases and J by 1 base, with 7 bases between the two germline ends. The CDR3 DNA sequence: TGCAGTGGCGCTTGGAACACTGAAGCTTTCTTT. Translation: CSGAWNTEAFF.

The chain links TRBV5-1 to TRBJ2-3, with D possibly being TRBD1 (6 bases). Germline V gene sequence: CDR1 SGHRS, CDR2 YFSETQ. V lost 4 bases and J 1 base, leaving 13 bases between the germline ends. The length of the CDR3 is 15 residues. The CDR3 region is CASSNDRSRTDTQYF. The CDR3 DNA reads TGCGCCAGCAGCAACGACAGGTCCCGCACAGATACGCAGTATTTT.

This sequence joins TRBV5-6 and TRBJ2-1; perhaps TRBD1 as D (6 bases). The germline V gene has CDR1 SGHDT and CDR2 YYEEEE. The V gene lost 1 base and the J gene lost 6 bases, with 14 bases spanning the gap. The CDR3 runs 15 residues. Here the CDR3 reads CASSLLYRRGNEQFF. In DNA, the CDR3 is TGTGCCAGCAGCTTGCTTTACCGCAGGGGCAATGAGCAGTTCTTC.

The chain employs TRBV5-1 and TRBJ2-2, with unresolved D. This CDR3 is built from 14 residues. Germline V CDR1 and CDR2: SGHRS, YFSETQ. V lost 4 bases, J lost 2 bases, and 9 bases lay in between. CDR3 nucleotide sequence: TGCGCCAGCAGCCCCAGAACAAACACCGGGGAGCTGTTTTTT. It yields the protein CASSPRTNTGELFF.

V gene TRBV6-5 combines with J gene TRBJ2-4; 7 bases fit TRBD1. V was clipped by 2 bases and J by 5 bases; unmatched bases: 6. Germline CDR1 MNHEY, CDR2 SVGAGI. The CDR3 covers 15 residues. In DNA, the CDR3 is TGTGCCAGCAGTTACGTGACAGGGAATCAAAACATTCAGTACTTC. Its protein is CASSYVTGNQNIQYF.

CDR3 sequence reads: CASSQPDRGPLYEQYF. CDR3 bases: TGTGCCAGCAGCCAACCGGACAGGGGTCCTCTCTACGAGCAGTACTTC. V usage is TRBV5-4 and J usage is TRBJ2-7; TRBD1 matches 9 bases. V gave up 4 bases and J gave up 3 bases; unmatched junction bases: 11. The CDR3 covers 16 residues. Germline V gene lookup returns CDR1 SGHNT and CDR2 YYREEE (reference sequence). The full variable domain, with the rest looked up from reference TRBV5-4 and TRBJ2-7, is ETGVTQSPTHLIKTRGQQVTLRCSSQSGHNTVSWYQQALGQGPQFIFQYYREEENGRGNFPPRFSGLQFPNYSSELNVNALELDDSALYLCASSQPDRGPLYEQYFGPGTRLTVT.

V is TRBV10-3 and J is TRBJ2-3; 7 nucleotides align to TRBD2. CDR3 length: 14 amino acids. Unmatched junction bases numbered 0, after V lost 2 bases and J lost 1 base. Germline CDR1 and CDR2: ENHRY and SYGVKD. CDR3 in DNA: TGTGCCATCAGTGAGGGGGGGGGCACAGATACGCAGTATTTT. It translates to CAISEGGGTDTQYF.

This clone has just one count. The chain couples TRBV2 to TRBJ2-6; weak D call: TRBD1 (6 bases). The CDR3 is 18 amino acids. The germline V gene encodes CDR1 SNHLY and CDR2 FYNNEI. The V gene lost 7 bases and the J gene lost 0 bases, with 19 bases spanning the gap. CDR3 nucleotide sequence: TGTGCCAGCAAAGAGCGGACAGACACACTCTCTGGGGCCAACGTCCTGACTTTC. Translated, it gives CASKERTDTLSGANVLTF.

The rearrangement uses TRBV5-1 and TRBJ1-1; perhaps TRBD1 as D (6 bases). The CDR3 runs to 15 residues. Trimming took off 0 bases at V and 0 bases at J, with 9 bases between the two ends. The V gene's germline CDR1 is SGHRS and CDR2 YFSETQ. The CDR3 loop is CASSLGTVMNTEAFF. The CDR3 nucleotides are TGCGCCAGCAGCTTGGGGACAGTCATGAACACTGAAGCTTTCTTT.

J is TRBJ2-5 and V is TRBV2, with TRBD1 identical over 7 bases. V lost 6 bases and J lost 5; bases outside the gene matches: 9. Germline CDR1 and CDR2: SNHLY and FYNNEI. The CDR3 is 14 residues long. The CDR3 loop is CASSEQQGTETQYF. For the CDR3, the DNA is TGTGCCAGCAGCGAACAACAGGGGACGGAGACCCAGTACTTC.

The rearrangement links TRBV15 to TRBJ1-1; no definite D call. Germline lookup yields CDR1 LNHNV and CDR2 YYDKDF (reference sequence). V dropped 3 bases and J dropped 6 bases, with 11 bases sitting between them. The CDR3 sequence is 13 residues long. This chain's CDR3 is CATSRGRFSEAFF. The CDR3 DNA is TGTGCCACCAGCAGGGGGAGGTTCTCTGAAGCTTTCTTT. Using reference TRBV15 and TRBJ1-1 for the parts outside the CDR3, the full variable domain is DAMVIQNPRYQVTQFGKPVTLSCSQTLNHNVMYWYQQKSSQAPKLLFHYYDKDFNNEADTPDNFQSRRPNTSFCFLDIRSPGLGDTAMYLCATSRGRFSEAFFGQGTRLTVV.

The V and J genes are TRBV7-9 and TRBJ1-1, with a tentative D call TRBD1 (5 bases). Germline CDR1 SEHNR, CDR2 FQNEAQ (reference sequence). The V gene lost 3 bases and the J gene lost 6 bases, with 8 bases spanning the gap. The CDR3 is 12 amino acids. The CDR3 DNA follows: TGTGCCAGCAGCTTGACAGTCGCTGAAGCTTTCTTT. Translating it yields CASSLTVAEAFF.

The chain employs TRBV6-6 and TRBJ1-2, with D tentatively TRBD1 (5 bases). Trimming shortened V by 2 bases and J by 6 bases, and 19 bases separated the two germline ends. The CDR3 spans 16 residues. In germline, CDR1 is MNHNY, CDR2 SVGAGI (reference sequence). Here the CDR3 reads CASSYEQARVTDGYTF. CDR3 sequence (DNA): TGTGCCAGCAGTTACGAACAGGCCAGAGTTACTGATGGCTACACCTTC.

This clone appeared a single time. The gene calls are TRBV5-4 and TRBJ2-2; 10 nucleotides agree with TRBD2. V lost 2 bases and J lost 4; bases outside the gene matches: 14. The CDR3 is 19 amino acids. Looked up from germline, CDR1 is SGHNT and CDR2 is YYREEE (reference sequence). CDR3 amino acids: CASSFPPERGGRGTGELFF. CDR3 DNA: TGTGCCAGCAGCTTCCCTCCGGAGCGGGGGGGCCGGGGCACCGGGGAGCTGTTTTTT.

Details on this clone: Other nucleotide sequences in the sample specify the same CDR3. The chain employs TRBV4-3 and TRBJ2-7; a weak D match, TRBD1 (5 bases). Germline V gene lookup returns CDR1 LGHNA and CDR2 YSLEER. The CDR3 extends over 13 amino acids. Trimming took 2 bases from V and 3 from J, leaving 8 bases between them. CDR3 loop: CASSQTQGYEQYF. The CDR3, as DNA: TGCGCCAGCAGCCAAACCCAGGGCTACGAGCAGTACTTC.

As for this clone: The sample carries other DNA sequences with the same CDR3. The chain uses TRBV27 and TRBJ1-5, with D maybe TRBD1 (6 bases). The CDR3 contains 15 residues. Per germline, CDR1 MNHEY and CDR2 SMNVEV (reference sequence). V lost 0 bases and J lost 2, with 8 bases in between. CDR3 protein: CASSLSRQGNQPQHF. The DNA of the CDR3 is TGTGCCAGCAGTTTATCTCGACAGGGCAATCAGCCCCAGCATTTT.

V usage is TRBV7-2 and J usage is TRBJ2-5; 10 bases map to TRBD2. Germline-derived CDR1 and CDR2 are SGHTA and FQGNSA. The length of the CDR3 is 16 residues. J lost 5 bases, V lost 5 bases, and 11 bases had no gene match. CDR3 in DNA: TGTGCCAGCAGCGCCGTTATAGCGGGGGGCTGGGAGACCCAGTACTTC. Translation gives CASSAVIAGGWETQYF.

The chain links TRBV10-2 to TRBJ2-7; 7 bases line up with TRBD2. Germline V gene lookup returns CDR1 WSHSY and CDR2 SAAADI. V gave up 8 bases and J gave up 3 bases; unmatched junction bases: 4. This CDR3 is 12 amino acids long. The CDR3 nucleotides read TGCGCCAGCCGGGACTACGACTACGAGCAGTACTTC. It translates to CASRDYDYEQYF.